This TCR beta chain comes out of a study of cytomegalovirus exposure and HLA in healthy donors. Study-level results: HLA alleles showed associations with some 17,000 TCR beta sequences in a later analysis, at a 0.05 false discovery rate. Productive rates of about 87% or about 30% were seen for most TCR beta V segments in an earlier analysis. Under in vitro conditions, a few CMV-associated chains were confirmed as specific for CMV antigens.

A remark on this clone: Antigen: not known.

A multiplex PCR was run with 60 Vbeta primers and 13 Jbeta primers. TCRdb's copy holds only in-frame clones and misses some; the assay was immunoSEQ multiplex PCR. The data show 150,000 to 200,000 clones, with about 75% seen just once and roughly 8% held by the top ten. Germline V lookup: CDR1 SEHNR, CDR2 FQNEAQ (reference sequence). V gave up 1 base and J gave up 5 bases, with 23 bases separating them. This CDR3 region has 18 residues. Each of the donors was a healthy bone marrow donor. This chain links TRBV7-9 with TRBJ2-5, with D possibly being TRBD1 (6 bases). This receptor was taken from a woman between 35 and 50 years old in good health and CMV-seropositive. Sequencing input: PBMCs. CDR3 in amino acids: CASSLVDRTFAGTETQYF. The DNA for the CDR3 is TGTGCCAGCAGCTTAGTCGACAGGACCTTTGCTGGCACCGAGACCCAGTACTTC.